This T cell receptor beta chain was retrieved from a study of blood T cells in healthy people across ages. The CDR3 extends over 16 amino acids. Combining a sample-barcoded 5' primer with a J-beta primer mix, a second PCR ran for roughly 6 to 11 cycles. TCRdb redid the calling of the 5' RACE reads with MiXCR, one entry per CDR3 protein. The profile shows 1.5 million to 2 million distinct CDR3 sequences, 39% of them singletons. Samples each yielded at least 5 micrograms of total RNA. This TCR was sampled from a human donor in good health. The V gene is TRBV12-3 or TRBV12-4, the J gene TRBJ2-1; D possibly matches TRBD1 or TRBD2 (5 bases each). The J call may not be correct, given that the DNA end is closer to TRBJ2-7. Sequencing used blood. The CDR3 is CASSFSDPRGYNEQYF. DNA of the CDR3: TGTGCCAGCAGTTTTTCGGACCCCCGGGGCTACAATGAGCAGTACTTC.